The clone carrying this T cell receptor beta chain was observed once. In the authors' workflow: Amplification of reference gene primers provided the estimated nucleated cell counts. The table came from immunoSEQ multiplex PCR; TCRdb's copy has only in-frame clones and leaves some out. V, J and clone size are taken as reported in that table, and D and trimming were inferred from the DNA itself. The data hold some 350,000 clones, with about 88% observed a single time. CDR1 and CDR2 (germline): LNHDA, SQIVND (reference sequence). The length of the CDR3 is 18 residues. V shed 6 bases and J 8 bases; nucleotides not matched to a gene: 20. The data were taken from a study of blood T cell repertoires in COVID-19. Study at large: PBMCs, B-cell-depleted T cells, or T cells provided the cDNA or gDNA that made up the material.

The V and J genes are TRBV19 and TRBJ1-1, with 11 nucleotides matching TRBD1. The TCR sequence derives from a woman in her 70s with COVID-19, enrolled during active disease. The sample consisted of peripheral blood. CDR3 sequence reads: CASRRWGTGGREELEAFF. CDR3 nucleotides: TGTGCCAGTAGACGATGGGGGACAGGGGGTAGGGAAGAATTGGAAGCTTTCTTT.